This T cell receptor (beta chain) was captured by sequencing in a study of blood T cell repertoires in COVID-19. Study-level information: COVID-19 samples collected from the United States, Italy and Spain covered acute and convalescent phases.

Enrolment of Seattle patients took place during active infection, and they were followed longitudinally. As processed by the authors: Quantification of nucleated cells was approximated via reference gene primer amplification. Assay used: immunoSEQ multiplex PCR; TCRdb lists only in-frame clones, some missing. For V, J and clone size, that table is used; D and trimming come from the DNA. The data contain around 140,000 clones, approximately 90% of them singletons. As regards this clone: Other DNA sequences in the same sample also yield this CDR3.

Germline CDR1 is SGHNT and CDR2 is YENEEA. Trimming cost V 1 base and J 1 base; bases outside gene matches: 2. The CDR3 is made up of 16 amino acids. This chain joins TRBV11-3 and TRBJ2-3; 10 bases align to TRBD2. This clonotype was obtained from a man aged 18-30 years with COVID-19, enrolled during active disease. Sequenced input: peripheral blood. Here the CDR3 reads CASSLGTSGRTDTQYF. Here the CDR3 DNA reads TGTGCCAGCAGCTTAGGGACTAGCGGCCGCACAGATACGCAGTATTTT.